The clone carrying this TCR beta chain was counted at least ten times. The data derive from a study of T cells in Graves' hyperthyroidism and ophthalmopathy. Study-wide background: Once the initial diagnosis was made, peripheral blood was obtained before any treatment.

With 5 bases clipped from V and 6 bases from J, the junction kept 13 bases outside the gene matches. The CDR3 has 16 amino acids. Germline assignment: CDR1 MDHEN and CDR2 SYDVKM. RNA transcripts gave rise to amplified TCR beta CDR3 regions. Researchers ran a first-round RT-PCR on the TCR CDR3 using the HTBI primer set. Via MiXCR, TCRdb re-called the multiplex PCR reads, giving one row per CDR3 protein. Among approximately 380,000 distinct CDR3 sequences, over 12% were seen once, and the ten largest hold around 30%. This receptor was obtained from a man between 45 and 60 years old with Graves' ophthalmopathy. Sequencing used blood. The chain links TRBV28 to TRBJ2-7; 10 nucleotides align to TRBD2. CDR3 sequence reads: CASSPRVAGGGGEQYF. CDR3 nucleotide sequence: TGTGCCAGCAGTCCCCGGGTAGCGGGAGGTGGTGGCGAGCAGTACTTC.